This T cell receptor (beta chain) was retrieved from a study of blood T cell repertoires in COVID-19 (dated by TCRdb to about 2020). For the wider study: Collaborator samples came from the United States, Italy and Spain and covered acute and convalescent phases of COVID-19. The material from the prospective study consisted of cDNA or gDNA derived from T cells, B-cell-depleted T cells, or PBMCs. Subjects who had been exposed to COVID-19, were actively infected with it, or had recovered from it provided the deeply sampled blood TCRbeta repertoires that made up the dataset. The sample metadata nearly always contained a de-identified subject ID, COVID-19 status, age in years and sex. A freely available public database, intended as a resource for researchers studying the immune response to SARS-CoV-2, is where the repertoires were released. Where HLA class I and class II types were available, the types were taken from metadata supplied by the sample provider, not from assay-based typing. The samples were drawn from two sources: the first 160 participants of the ongoing ImmuneRACE study, and some 1,300 subjects contributed by 6 global collaborators.

The full study reports these points: The amount of clinical and demographic metadata varied by source and participant and was provided uncurated.

Whole blood was collected in K2EDTA tubes by collaborating institutions according to the institutions' own protocols. For TCRbeta analysis, collaborator samples were shipped as frozen whole blood, as isolated PBMCs, or as DNA extracted from either sample type. TCRbeta CDR3 regions were amplified from genomic DNA using the immunoSEQ Assay, a bias-controlled multiplex PCR. Turning to the authors' computational methods: Nucleated cell counts per sample were estimated from amplification of reference gene primers within the assay. Sequence reads were collapsed and filtered to measure the absolute abundance of every unique TCRbeta CDR3 rearrangement. For each sample, productive Simpson clonality was calculated as the square root of Simpson's diversity index over productive rearrangements. Entries here come from immuneACCESS through TCRdb and include only in-frame sequences with V and J called. Some clones fail to appear in such tables; in the studies checked, an unresolved V gene covers under half of the shortfall, and the cause of the remainder is unknown. V and J calls and clone size follow that table, whereas D and trimming were derived from the DNA. The table for this sample lists about 280,000 clones; 89% of them were counted only once. The biggest ten clones account for roughly 2.1% of the sample.

Comments on this clone: What antigen it recognizes has not been identified. No base-level quality is on record; no much larger clone is a single base apart.

CDR1 and CDR2, per the germline V gene, are SNHLY and FYNNEI. V lost 8 bases and J lost 5 bases, and the count of bases not matched to a germline gene is 2. From the cysteine through the phenylalanine, the CDR3 covers 13 amino acids. CDR3 DNA only is kept here, 39 bases in frame from base 1. The receptor was isolated from a man in his forties or fifties with acute or convalescent COVID-19. Sequenced input: peripheral blood. Rearrangement joined TRBV2 to TRBJ2-7, and TRBD2 matches 14 of the central bases. The DNA is as follows: TGTGCCAGCGGACTAGCGGGGGGTCACGAGCAGTACTTC. This translates into CASGLAGGHEQYF.